This is a list of T cell receptor beta chains from one sample in a study of technical replicates of blood from a few donors. Sequencing used immunoSEQ multiplex PCR; TCRdb keeps in-frame clones, though not all of them. This sample yields 65,000 to 80,000 clones, of which approximately 97% are seen a single time; around 0.3% belongs to the top ten. Sequencing used T cells isolated from PBMCs. Every receptor here comes from a human donor in good health. Each CDR3 is given with its conserved first and last residue. Fields, in order: V gene, D gene, clone size, J gene, CDR3 protein, CDR3 DNA. D genes are given only for firm matches. Clone size is given for some rows only: seen once, a few or many times, or a class if the clone is expanded.

TRBV28	TRBD1	-	TRBJ1-5	CASRTGTENSNQPQHF	TGTGCCAGCAGAACTGGGACAGAGAATAGCAATCAGCCCCAGCATTTT
TRBV18	-	once	TRBJ1-3	CASSQEGYGNTIYF	TGTGCCAGCTCACAAGAGGGTTATGGAAACACCATATATTTT
TRBV7-3	TRBD2	-	TRBJ2-2	CASSSGLAGGAGELFF	TGTGCCAGCAGCTCCGGACTAGCGGGAGGGGCCGGGGAGCTGTTTTTT
TRBV10-1	TRBD2	-	TRBJ2-2	CASSGVAGGTGELFF	TGCGCCAGCAGCGGGGTAGCGGGAGGCACCGGGGAGCTGTTTTTT
TRBV5-1	TRBD2	-	TRBJ2-2	CASSLALAGAGELFF	TGCGCCAGCAGCTTGGCACTAGCGGGAGCCGGGGAGCTGTTTTTT
TRBV6-5	-	once	TRBJ2-3	CASSYSRERTDTQYF	TGTGCCAGCAGTTACTCCAGGGAACGCACAGATACGCAGTATTTT
TRBV27	-	-	TRBJ1-2	CASSLSGRGGYGYTF	TGTGCCAGCAGTTTAAGCGGCAGGGGCGGCTATGGCTACACCTTC
TRBV9	TRBD1	-	TRBJ1-5	CASSKGQGPQPQHF	TGTGCCAGCAGCAAAGGACAGGGTCCTCAGCCCCAGCATTTT
TRBV19	-	-	TRBJ1-1	CASSNSQGEAFF	TGTGCCAGTAGTAATAGTCAGGGTGAAGCTTTCTTT
TRBV6-5	TRBD1	once	TRBJ2-7	CASRRQGATYEQYF	TGTGCCAGCAGAAGACAGGGAGCAACCTACGAGCAGTACTTC
TRBV6-1	-	-	TRBJ1-5	CASNPTGNSNQPQHF	TGTGCCAGCAACCCGACAGGAAATAGCAATCAGCCCCAGCATTTT
TRBV30	-	-	TRBJ1-5	CAWGRGQPQHF	TGTGCCTGGGGACGGGGTCAGCCCCAGCATTTT
TRBV5-4	TRBD2	once	TRBJ2-1	CASSLRASGSNEQFF	TGTGCCAGCAGCTTGAGGGCTAGCGGATCCAATGAGCAGTTCTTC
TRBV28	TRBD1	-	TRBJ1-4	CASHPDRGWEKLFF	TGTGCCAGCCACCCGGACAGGGGGTGGGAAAAACTGTTTTTT
TRBV11-2	TRBD1	-	TRBJ1-3	CASSLTGRNTIYF	TGTGCCAGCAGCTTGACAGGGAGAAACACCATATATTTT
TRBV7-3	TRBD2	-	TRBJ2-1	CASSLTGSREVYNEQFF	TGTGCCAGCAGCTTAACTGGTTCGCGGGAGGTCTACAATGAGCAGTTCTTC
TRBV4-1	TRBD2	-	TRBJ2-7	CASSHRLAGTYEQYF	TGCGCCAGCAGCCACCGACTAGCGGGCACCTACGAGCAGTACTTC
TRBV28	-	-	TRBJ2-6	CASSSPAPGHPLSGANVLTF	TGTGCCAGCAGTTCCCCCGCACCAGGACACCCCCTCTCTGGGGCCAACGTCCTGACTTTC
TRBV10-3	TRBD1	-	TRBJ1-1	CAISAGTGGGNTEAFF	TGTGCCATCAGTGCTGGGACAGGGGGCGGGAACACTGAAGCTTTCTTT
TRBV25-1	-	-	TRBJ1-2	CASSESQENDYTF	TGTGCCAGCAGTGAATCACAGGAAAATGACTACACCTTC
TRBV19	-	-	TRBJ2-3	CASSIGGADTQYF	TGTGCCAGTAGTATAGGAGGAGCAGATACGCAGTATTTT
TRBV28	-	-	TRBJ2-2	CASSFLLGQPNTGELFF	TGTGCCAGCAGTTTTCTCTTAGGACAGCCGAACACCGGGGAGCTGTTTTTT
TRBV9	-	once	TRBJ1-1	CASSTTGLNTEAFF	TGTGCCAGCAGCACTACAGGGTTGAACACTGAAGCTTTCTTT
TRBV4-3	-	-	TRBJ2-1	CASSREVAYSYNEQFF	TGCGCCAGCAGCCGGGAGGTAGCGTATTCCTACAATGAGCAGTTCTTC
TRBV6-1	-	-	TRBJ2-3	CASSEGGIGTDTQYF	TGTGCCAGCAGTGAGGGGGGAATCGGCACAGATACGCAGTATTTT
TRBV11-3	-	-	TRBJ1-1	CASSLAFGTEAFF	TGTGCCAGCAGCTTAGCCTTCGGCACTGAAGCTTTCTTT
TRBV6-1	TRBD2	-	TRBJ2-1	CASSRTSADNGQFF	TGTGCCAGCAGTAGGACTAGCGCAGACAATGGCCAGTTCTTC
TRBV7-2	TRBD1	-	TRBJ1-4	CASSPWRGRRGKLFF	TGTGCCAGCAGCCCTTGGAGGGGGCGACGGGGAAAACTGTTTTTT
TRBV7-2	-	-	TRBJ2-1	CASSSSVGSYNEQFF	TGTGCCAGCAGCTCCAGCGTGGGCTCCTACAATGAGCAGTTCTTC
TRBV5-1	-	once	TRBJ2-7	CASSLSRSEQYF	TGCGCCAGCAGCCTGTCCCGGAGCGAGCAGTACTTC
TRBV19	-	-	TRBJ2-2	CASSIPTVTTGELFF	TGTGCCAGTAGTATACCGACAGTCACAACCGGGGAGCTGTTTTTT
TRBV27	TRBD2	-	TRBJ2-3	CASSRGLAGGTDTQYF	TGTGCCAGCAGTAGGGGACTAGCGGGAGGTACAGATACGCAGTATTTT
TRBV7-8	-	-	TRBJ1-2	CASSSDRRRGYTF	TGTGCCAGCAGCTCCGACAGGCGTAGAGGCTACACCTTC
TRBV7-2	-	-	TRBJ2-7	CASSSVSYEQYF	TGTGCCAGCAGCTCGGTCTCCTACGAGCAGTACTTC
TRBV29-1	-	-	TRBJ2-1	CSVEDRAGTYNEQFF	TGCAGCGTTGAAGATCGAGCGGGGACATACAATGAGCAGTTCTTC
TRBV25-1	-	-	TRBJ2-4	CASSELGTGTSEENIQYF	TGTGCCAGCAGTGAATTGGGAACCGGGACATCAGAGGAAAACATTCAGTACTTC
TRBV7-6	TRBD2	-	TRBJ2-1	CASSSPGGRNYNEQFF	TGTGCCAGCAGCTCACCGGGGGGAAGGAACTACAATGAGCAGTTCTTC
TRBV9	TRBD1	-	TRBJ1-1	CASSVGTGANTEAFF	TGTGCCAGCAGCGTGGGGACAGGGGCGAACACTGAAGCTTTCTTT
TRBV4-3	-	-	TRBJ2-1	CASSQDSVGWWDEQFF	TGCGCCAGCAGCCAAGATAGCGTGGGGTGGTGGGATGAGCAGTTCTTC
TRBV11-1	-	once	TRBJ1-2	CASSLEGLTPNYGYTF	TGTGCCAGCAGCTTGGAGGGGTTAACCCCTAACTATGGCTACACCTTC
TRBV11-3	-	-	TRBJ1-2	CASSLLEGGYTF	TGTGCCAGCAGCCTCCTTGAGGGTGGCTACACCTTC
TRBV27	-	-	TRBJ1-5	CASSQQGRGNQPQHF	TGTGCCAGCAGTCAACAGGGAAGGGGTAATCAGCCCCAGCATTTT
TRBV9	-	-	TRBJ1-2	CASSVDRAEGYTF	TGTGCCAGCAGCGTAGACAGGGCGGAAGGCTACACCTTC
TRBV27	-	-	TRBJ1-1	CASSLSAYTEAFF	TGTGCCAGCAGTTTGAGTGCGTACACTGAAGCTTTCTTT
TRBV11-3	-	-	TRBJ1-4	CASSLASDEKLFF	TGTGCCAGCAGCTTAGCCTCAGATGAAAAACTGTTTTTT
TRBV5-6	TRBD2	-	TRBJ2-1	CASSLEPGLGVSSEQFF	TGTGCCAGCAGCTTGGAACCGGGACTAGGGGTATCATCTGAGCAGTTCTTC
TRBV29-1	-	once	TRBJ1-2	CSSLTGSYGYTF	TGCAGCTCCTTGACGGGTTCCTATGGCTACACCTTC
TRBV14	-	-	TRBJ2-7	CASSSGFTYEQYF	TGTGCCAGCAGCTCGGGTTTCACCTACGAGCAGTACTTC
TRBV28	-	-	TRBJ1-1	CASSYEAEAFF	TGTGCCAGCAGTTATGAGGCTGAAGCTTTCTTT
TRBV5-6	-	-	TRBJ1-1	CASSPQGNTEAFF	TGTGCCAGCAGCCCGCAGGGGAACACTGAAGCTTTCTTT
TRBV4-1	-	-	TRBJ1-5	CASSQGSEATAINKHF	TGCGCCAGCAGCCAAGGAAGTGAGGCAACTGCAATCAATAAGCATTTT
TRBV6-6	TRBD1	-	TRBJ2-3	CASSYSGQGGDTQYF	TGTGCCAGCAGTTACTCGGGACAGGGGGGAGATACGCAGTATTTT